Following are 23 T cell receptor beta chains from one sample sequenced in a study of cytotoxic CD8 clonotypes in ibrutinib-treated CLL. Produced via immunoSEQ multiplex PCR; TCRdb's table is partial and in-frame only. The sample has about 200,000 clones, roughly 79% seen once. This specimen was PBMCs, taken after 12 months of ibrutinib treatment. The receptors originated from a human donor with chronic lymphocytic leukemia.

This sequence joins TRBV6-1 and TRBJ1-6; D ambiguous. The CDR3 is made up of 15 amino acids. Trimming cost V 3 bases and J 4 bases, with 10 bases left between them. CDR1 is MNHNS and CDR2 is SASEGT in the germline V gene. The CDR3 coding sequence is TGTGCCAGCAGTGATATGGCGACTTATAATTCACCCCTCCACTTT. Amino acid sequence: CASSDMATYNSPLHF.

To note about this clone: An end of the junction differs from the germline gene, which may be a read error. V and J are TRBV7-2 and TRBJ2-2; D is perhaps TRBD2 (5 bases). Germline-derived CDR1 and CDR2 are SGHTA and FQGNSA. This CDR3 comprises 13 residues. The CDR3 sequence: CASSLADPGELFF. CDR3 in DNA: TGTGCCAGCAGCCTAGCAGATCCCGGGGAGCTGTTTTTT.

This sequence joins TRBV27 and TRBJ1-1; no reliable D call. This CDR3 is 11 amino acids long. Trimming took 6 bases from V and 1 from J, leaving 3 bases between them. From germline, CDR1 is MNHEY and CDR2 SMNVEV (reference sequence). CDR3 DNA sequence: TGTGCCAGCAGGAAGAACACTGAAGCTTTCTTT. This codes for CASRKNTEAFF.

The CDR3 here is CASSENRVGQPQHF. Written as DNA, the CDR3 is TGTGCCAGCAGTGAAAACAGGGTGGGGCAGCCCCAGCATTTT. This rearrangement joins TRBV28 to TRBJ1-5, with a weak D call TRBD1 (6 bases). Trimming left V 5 bases short and J 7 bases short, with 15 bases between. CDR1 and CDR2 from the germline V gene are MDHEN and SYDVKM. The CDR3 covers 14 residues.

The V and J genes are TRBV2 and TRBJ1-2, with D possibly matching TRBD1 (5 bases). The germline V and J ends were trimmed by 7 bases and 5 bases, with 11 bases remaining between them. Germline assignment: CDR1 SNHLY and CDR2 FYNNEI. CDR3 length: 12 amino acids. CDR3 region: CASTEDIYGYTF. As DNA, the CDR3 is TGTGCCAGCACAGAGGACATTTATGGCTACACCTTC. The full variable domain, completed using reference TRBV2 and TRBJ1-2, is EPEVTQTPSHQVTQMGQEVILRCVPISNHLYFYWYRQILGQKVEFLVSFYNNEISEKSEIFDDQFSVERPDGSNFTLKIRSTKLEDSAMYFCASTEDIYGYTFGSGTRLTVV.

The sample holds one count of this clone. The chain carries TRBV6-5 and TRBJ2-5, with 7 bases fitting TRBD2. The germline V gene encodes CDR1 MNHEY and CDR2 SVGAGI. With 2 bases clipped from V and 9 bases from J, the junction kept 0 bases outside the gene matches. The CDR3 is made up of 11 amino acids. The CDR3 sequence is CASSYGGAQYF. In nucleotides, the CDR3 is TGTGCCAGCAGTTACGGGGGGGCCCAGTACTTC.

This clone was observed once. The chain uses TRBV9 and TRBJ1-2; D might be TRBD1 (5 bases). CDR3 length: 12 residues. The V and J ends lost 3 bases and 6 bases respectively, with 9 bases between them. The V gene's germline CDR1 is SGDLS and CDR2 YYNGEE. The CDR3 here is CASSGQGHGYTF. CDR3 nucleotides: TGTGCCAGCAGCGGTCAGGGTCATGGCTACACCTTC. Filled out from reference TRBV9 and TRBJ1-2, the complete variable domain reads DSGVTQTPKHLITATGQRVTLRCSPRSGDLSVYWYQQSLDQGLQFLIQYYNGEERAKGNILERFSAQQFPDLHSELNLSSLELGDSALYFCASSGQGHGYTFGSGTRLTVV.

This chain joins TRBV9 and TRBJ1-1; possible D gene TRBD1, 5 bases. V lost 2 bases, J lost 0 bases, and 8 bases lay in between. Germline V gene sequence: CDR1 SGDLS, CDR2 YYNGEE. The CDR3 consists of 14 residues. The CDR3 DNA sequence: TGTGCCAGCAGCGTCACAGGAATGAACACTGAAGCTTTCTTT. Translating it yields CASSVTGMNTEAFF.

The chain recombines TRBV18 with TRBJ1-1; 9 bases fit TRBD1. The CDR3 is 14 residues long. Trimming at V came to 3 bases and at J to 5 bases, leaving 4 bases not matched to a gene. The V gene's germline CDR1 is KGHSH and CDR2 LQKENI. CDR3 nucleotides: TGTGCCAGCTCACCGAATGGACAGGGGACTGAAGCTTTCTTT. It codes for CASSPNGQGTEAFF.

The CDR3 DNA reads TGTGCCAGTAGTATAGATCGGGCGGGACGATGGAACATTCAGTACTTC. Translating it yields CASSIDRAGRWNIQYF. The chain is built from TRBV19 and TRBJ2-4, with a tentative D call TRBD2 (6 bases). This CDR3 region has 16 residues. Germline loops: CDR1 LNHDA, CDR2 SQIVND (reference sequence). V was trimmed by 0 bases and J by 7 bases, leaving 16 bases between them.

The chain employs TRBV7-9 and TRBJ2-3, with TRBD2 matching 8 bases. This CDR3 spans 15 amino acids. The germline CDR1 and CDR2 sequences are SEHNR and FQNEAQ (reference sequence). J was trimmed by 2 bases and V by 6 bases; bases with no gene match: 7. In DNA, the CDR3 is TGTGCCAGCAGGTCGTTAGCGGGAATCACAGATACGCAGTATTTT. It is translated as CASRSLAGITDTQYF.

This rearrangement joins TRBV5-4 to TRBJ1-2, with a weak D call TRBD1 (6 bases). Germline values: CDR1 SGHNT, CDR2 YYREEE (reference sequence). V lost 0 bases, J lost 6 bases, and 12 bases lay in between. This CDR3 contains 14 residues. CDR3 nucleotides: TGTGCCAGCAGCTTGGCGGGGGGCAGGAATGGCTACACCTTC. Its protein is CASSLAGGRNGYTF.

The chain employs TRBV20-1 and TRBJ2-7, with unresolved D. The CDR3 runs 11 residues. The germline V gene encodes CDR1 DFQATT and CDR2 SNEGSKA (reference sequence). The CDR3 here is CSTDRSYEQYF. In nucleotides, the CDR3 is TGCAGCACGGACCGGTCCTACGAGCAGTACTTC.

This clone was seen a handful of times. This sequence joins TRBV7-9 and TRBJ2-2, with D unresolved. Germline CDR1 is SEHNR and CDR2 is FQNEAQ (reference sequence). The CDR3 is 12 amino acids. V lost 5 bases to trimming and J lost 11 bases, with 12 bases between them. The CDR3 DNA reads TGTGCCAGCAGCCCAACAAGTCAAGAGCTGTTTTTT. This translates into CASSPTSQELFF.

This chain uses TRBV6-5 with TRBJ2-7; TRBD2 might be the D (6 bases). The ends were cut back, 0 bases at V and 7 bases at J, with 16 bases in the middle. The CDR3 has 15 amino acids. Per the germline V gene, CDR1 is MNHEY and CDR2 is SVGAGI. The CDR3 region has the DNA TGTGCCAGCAGTTACTCCGACAAGGCGGGGTGGGAGCAGTACTTC. It encodes CASSYSDKAGWEQYF.

The CDR3 loop reads CASSYARGGYEQYF. The DNA of the CDR3 is TGTGCCAGCAGTTACGCTCGGGGCGGGTACGAGCAGTACTTC. The chain has TRBV6-5 and TRBJ2-7, with D perhaps being TRBD1 or TRBD2 (5 bases each). The CDR3 contains 14 residues. From germline, CDR1 is MNHEY and CDR2 SVGAGI. With 2 bases removed from V and 4 bases from J, the gap between germline ends came to 12 bases.

This clone was recorded only once. The V call is TRBV7-9, the J call TRBJ1-2; the D gene is possibly TRBD1 (5 bases). Germline lookup yields CDR1 SEHNR and CDR2 FQNEAQ (reference sequence). The CDR3 sequence is 12 residues long. Trimming left V 11 bases short and J 9 bases short, with 19 bases between. The CDR3 loop reads CAGADSSNSYTF. The CDR3 DNA is TGTGCCGGGGCAGACAGCAGCAACAGCTACACCTTC.

The V gene is TRBV27, the J gene TRBJ2-1; no clear D. Trimming removed 7 bases from V and 6 bases from J, with 13 bases in between. The germline CDR1 and CDR2 sequences are MNHEY and SMNVEV (reference sequence). CDR3 length: 13 amino acids. The CDR3 coding sequence is TGTGCCAGCACCCCCTCCACCTCCAATGAGCAGTTCTTC. It codes for CASTPSTSNEQFF.

The chain has TRBV6-5 and TRBJ2-3; D not resolved. V was cut by 0 bases and J by 7 bases, with 14 bases left in between. CDR1 MNHEY and CDR2 SVGAGI come from the germline V gene. CDR3 length: 15 residues. Here the CDR3 DNA reads TGTGCCAGCAGTTACTCGAACGTCCTGGGGAATACGCAGTATTTT. This encodes CASSYSNVLGNTQYF.

The CDR3: CASSHVGGHQPQHF. The CDR3 DNA sequence: TGTGCCAGCAGCCACGTCGGGGGACATCAGCCCCAGCATTTT. V is TRBV11-2 and J is TRBJ1-5; TRBD1 might be the D (5 bases). Trimming stripped 5 bases from V and 5 bases from J, with 13 bases between. The CDR3 covers 14 residues. CDR1 and CDR2 (germline): SGHAT, FQNNGV. Full variable domain (remainder filled in from reference TRBV11-2 and TRBJ1-5): EAGVAQSPRYKIIEKRQSVAFWCNPISGHATLYWYQQILGQGPKLLIQFQNNGVVDDSQLPKDRFSAERLKGVDSTLKIQPAKLEDSAVYLCASSHVGGHQPQHFGDGTRLSIL.

The chain links TRBV4-1 to TRBJ1-2; the D gene is possibly TRBD1 (6 bases). The CDR3 is 15 residues long. CDR1 is MGHRA, CDR2 YSYEKL, per germline. Between the trimmed V and J ends, which lost 2 bases and 3 bases, there was a span of 13 bases. CDR3 sequence: CASSQPTGIDYGYTF. In DNA, the CDR3 is TGCGCCAGCAGCCAACCCACAGGGATTGACTATGGCTACACCTTC.

The chain recombines TRBV14 with TRBJ2-1; D not resolved. The V gene lost 4 bases and the J gene lost 4 bases, with 20 bases spanning the gap. CDR3 size: 17 residues. Germline V gene data show CDR1 as SGHDN and CDR2 as FVKESK. DNA for the CDR3: TGTGCCAGCAGCCTATCTGGGGTAAGTTTGGTTTACAATGAGCAGTTCTTC. This sequence encodes CASSLSGVSLVYNEQFF.

The count of this clone is one. The chain joins TRBV4-1 to TRBJ1-1; no clear D gene. Germline-derived CDR1 and CDR2 are MGHRA and YSYEKL. The CDR3 sequence is 15 residues long. V was cut by 4 bases and J by 1 base, with 13 bases left in between. DNA of the CDR3: TGCGCCAGCAGCCCCATGGGGTCGGAGAACACTGAAGCTTTCTTT. Its translation is CASSPMGSENTEAFF.